The 29 T cell receptor beta chains reported below all come from one sample, sequenced in a study of cytomegalovirus exposure and HLA in healthy donors. The PCR made use of 60 Vbeta and 13 Jbeta primers. Profiled with immunoSEQ multiplex PCR; TCRdb holds only in-frame clones, not every one. The sample yields 100,000 to 150,000 clones, 65% to 85% seen once. The specimen sequenced was PBMCs. The receptors were sampled from a young woman in good health and CMV-seronegative.

The genes are TRBV19 and TRBJ1-2; TRBD1 might be the D (6 bases). CDR3 size: 12 residues. Trimming pared 9 bases from V and 8 bases from J, leaving 16 bases between. Germline CDR1 reads LNHDA; CDR2 reads SQIVND (reference sequence). CDR3 in amino acids: CASTFHQGGYTF. CDR3 nucleotide sequence: TGTGCCAGCACATTCCACCAGGGGGGCTACACCTTC.

V gene TRBV7-6 combines with J gene TRBJ2-7, with TRBD1 identical over 8 bases. In germline, CDR1 is SGHVS, CDR2 FNYEAQ. The CDR3 is made up of 14 amino acids. The junction had 7 bases not matched to a gene; V was cut back by 5 bases and J by 4 bases. This CDR3 reads CASSLGQGGYEQYF. The CDR3 nucleotides are TGTGCCAGCAGCCTCGGACAGGGAGGATACGAGCAGTACTTC.

The rearrangement links TRBV9 to TRBJ1-1, with D maybe TRBD1 (5 bases). This CDR3 is built from 13 residues. The V gene lost 0 bases and the J gene lost 6 bases, with 9 bases spanning the gap. CDR1 and CDR2 from the germline V gene are SGDLS and YYNGEE. The CDR3 is CASSVGGRPEAFF. CDR3 bases: TGTGCCAGCAGCGTAGGGGGGAGGCCTGAAGCTTTCTTT. Combining the CDR3 with reference TRBV9 and TRBJ1-1 gives the whole variable domain DSGVTQTPKHLITATGQRVTLRCSPRSGDLSVYWYQQSLDQGLQFLIQYYNGEERAKGNILERFSAQQFPDLHSELNLSSLELGDSALYFCASSVGGRPEAFFGQGTRLTVV.

The rearrangement uses TRBV5-4 and TRBJ2-3, with 9 bases identical to TRBD2. With V trimmed by 1 base and J by 5 bases, 8 bases remained unmatched. The germline CDR1 and CDR2 sequences are SGHNT and YYREEE (reference sequence). The CDR3 spans 16 residues. CDR3 amino acids: CASSLRVAGEGDTQYF. In DNA form, the CDR3 reads TGTGCCAGCAGCTTGCGGGTAGCGGGAGAAGGAGATACGCAGTATTTT.

The J gene is TRBJ1-1, the V gene TRBV25-1, with 7 bases identical to TRBD1. Germline CDR1 reads MGHDK; CDR2 reads SYGVNS. With V trimmed by 7 bases and J by 4 bases, 9 bases remained unmatched. CDR3 length equals 14 residues. CDR3 sequence (DNA): TGTGCCAGCACCCGGGAGGGGGCGATCACTGAAGCTTTCTTT. Amino acid sequence: CASTREGAITEAFF.

The chain combines TRBV5-1 with TRBJ2-2; 9 positions match TRBD1. The CDR3 contains 19 residues. Germline-derived CDR1 and CDR2 are SGHRS and YFSETQ. With 1 base clipped from V and 2 bases from J, the junction kept 12 bases outside the gene matches. Here the CDR3 DNA reads TGCGCCAGCAGCTTGTACCTTACCGGGACAGGGATTAACACCGGGGAGCTGTTTTTT. Translating it yields CASSLYLTGTGINTGELFF. Using reference TRBV5-1 and TRBJ2-2 for the parts outside the CDR3, the full variable domain is KAGVTQTPRYLIKTRGQQVTLSCSPISGHRSVSWYQQTPGQGLQFLFEYFSETQRNKGNFPGRFSGRQFSNSRSEMNVSTLELGDSALYLCASSLYLTGTGINTGELFFGEGSRLTVL.

The V call is TRBV6-5, the J call TRBJ1-2, with unresolved D. This CDR3 is 13 amino acids long. CDR1 is MNHEY, CDR2 SVGAGI, per germline. Trimming removed 0 bases at V and 4 bases at J, with 6 bases between. The CDR3 here is CASSYSNSYGYTF. CDR3 DNA: TGTGCCAGCAGTTACTCGAATAGCTATGGCTACACCTTC.

The V and J genes are TRBV5-6 and TRBJ2-2; TRBD1 agrees at 8 bases. The CDR3 totals 15 residues. With 3 bases clipped from V and 6 bases from J, the junction kept 7 bases outside the gene matches. From germline, CDR1 is SGHDT and CDR2 YYEEEE. The CDR3 protein is CASSWGQGASGELFF. CDR3 in DNA: TGTGCCAGCAGCTGGGGTCAGGGGGCGTCCGGGGAGCTGTTTTTT. Full variable domain (missing parts from reference TRBV5-6 and TRBJ2-2): DAGVTQSPTHLIKTRGQQVTLRCSPKSGHDTVSWYQQALGQGPQFIFQYYEEEERQRGNFPDRFSGHQFPNYSSELNVNALLLGDSALYLCASSWGQGASGELFFGEGSRLTVL.

The V gene is TRBV5-1, the J gene TRBJ2-1, with 8 nucleotides matching TRBD2. Germline V gives CDR1 SGHRS, CDR2 YFSETQ. The CDR3 sequence is 16 residues long. V dropped 4 bases and J dropped 2; count of bases not matched to a gene: 8. The CDR3 is CASSLATSGAYNEQFF. The DNA for the CDR3 is TGCGCCAGCAGCCTCGCAACTAGCGGAGCCTACAATGAGCAGTTCTTC.

This rearrangement joins TRBV5-1 to TRBJ2-5, with TRBD2 matching over 7 bases. From germline, CDR1 is SGHRS and CDR2 YFSETQ. V lost 5 bases to trimming and J lost 2 bases; unmatched junction nucleotides: 9. This CDR3 contains 15 residues. This CDR3 reads CASRTIAGPQETQYF. The CDR3 DNA follows: TGCGCCAGCAGGACGATAGCGGGCCCTCAAGAGACCCAGTACTTC.

The chain has TRBV5-1 and TRBJ2-7; 7 bases map to TRBD2. Trimming at V came to 4 bases and at J to 2 bases, leaving 3 bases not matched to a gene. This CDR3 has 13 amino acids. The germline V gene encodes CDR1 SGHRS and CDR2 YFSETQ. The CDR3 is CASSRGGTYEQYF. The CDR3 nucleotides read TGCGCCAGCAGCCGCGGGGGAACCTACGAGCAGTACTTC.

This clone was seen a single time. This chain joins TRBV27 and TRBJ1-1; the D gene is possibly TRBD1 (6 bases). The CDR3 sequence is 16 residues long. Germline loops: CDR1 MNHEY, CDR2 SMNVEV (reference sequence). V lost 5 bases and J 0 bases, leaving 16 bases between the germline ends. The CDR3 nucleotides read TGTGCCAGCAGTCGTCGGACAGCAATCCTGAACACTGAAGCTTTCTTT. It is translated as CASSRRTAILNTEAFF.

A note on this clone: The junction shows a germline mismatch at one end, possibly a read error. This CDR3 is also generated by other DNA sequences in the sample. The rearrangement joins TRBV7-9 to TRBJ1-1; D is uncertain. The CDR3 has 13 amino acids. Germline CDR1 is SEHNR and CDR2 is FQNEAQ (reference sequence). As DNA, the CDR3 is TGTGCCAGTAGCTTACGAGAGAACACTGAAGCTTTCTTT. The encoded protein is CASSLRENTEAFF.

The V call is TRBV7-2, the J call TRBJ1-1, with D possibly being TRBD1 (6 bases). Germline V gives CDR1 SGHTA, CDR2 FQGNSA. This CDR3 is built from 16 residues. V was clipped by 1 base and J by 0 bases, with 12 bases between them. CDR3 nucleotides: TGTGCCAGCAGCTTAGGCGGGGGGCGCATGAACACTGAAGCTTTCTTT. Translation gives CASSLGGGRMNTEAFF.

The genes are TRBV6-5 and TRBJ1-1; the D is unclear. CDR1 MNHEY and CDR2 SVGAGI come from the germline V gene. Trimming took 5 bases from V and 5 from J, leaving 6 bases between them. This CDR3 has 11 residues. In DNA, the CDR3 is TGTGCCAGCAGTGATGCGACTGAAGCTTTCTTT. Amino acid sequence: CASSDATEAFF.

This rearrangement joins TRBV7-2 to TRBJ2-3, with 11 nucleotides matching TRBD2. CDR1 SGHTA and CDR2 FQGNSA come from the germline V gene. Unmatched junction bases numbered 10, after V lost 5 bases and J lost 6 bases. The CDR3 loop spans 16 amino acids. For the CDR3, the DNA is TGTGCCAGCAGCCTAATAGCGGGAGGGCCGGGGGATACGCAGTATTTT. Translated, it gives CASSLIAGGPGDTQYF.

V gene TRBV30 combines with J gene TRBJ2-3, with D maybe TRBD2 (7 bases). CDR1 and CDR2 (germline): GTSNPN, SVGIG (reference sequence). This CDR3 comprises 13 residues. With 5 bases removed from V and 4 bases from J, the gap between germline ends came to 13 bases. This CDR3 is CAWSRGASDTQYF. The DNA for the CDR3 is TGTGCCTGGTCCCGGGGGGCGTCAGATACGCAGTATTTT.

This clone occurred a few times. This chain connects TRBV5-1 to TRBJ2-3, with 8 bases aligning to TRBD2. The CDR3 sequence is 15 residues long. Per germline, CDR1 SGHRS and CDR2 YFSETQ. V was pared by 7 bases and J by 1 base, with 8 bases of the junction left unmatched. The CDR3 coding sequence is TGCGCCAGCCTAGCGGGCCATCCGGGCACAGATACGCAGTATTTT. It codes for CASLAGHPGTDTQYF.

This chain links TRBV28 with TRBJ2-7; possible D gene TRBD1, 6 bases. This CDR3 region has 14 residues. CDR1 is MDHEN and CDR2 is SYDVKM in the germline V gene. Trimming shortened V by 8 bases and J by 3 bases, and 17 bases separated the two germline ends. The chain's CDR3 is CASAPAGDNYEQYF. In nucleotides, the CDR3 is TGTGCCAGCGCTCCTGCAGGGGACAACTACGAGCAGTACTTC.

A single count supports this clone. This chain connects TRBV12-5 to TRBJ1-5, with TRBD1 matching over 8 bases. Trimming took 0 bases from V and 6 from J; bases not matched to a gene: 13. This CDR3 comprises 18 residues. Germline CDR1 and CDR2: LGHNT and FRNRAP. The CDR3 is CASGLVYGQGAFGQPQHF. DNA for the CDR3: TGTGCTAGTGGTTTGGTGTATGGGCAGGGGGCCTTCGGTCAGCCCCAGCATTTT.

The table lists this clone with a few counts. The CDR3 loop is CASSEGTSGRGEQFF. CDR3 sequence (DNA): TGTGCCAGCAGTGAGGGGACTAGCGGGAGGGGTGAGCAGTTCTTC. The V gene is TRBV2, the J gene TRBJ2-1, with 16 bases identical to TRBD2. V lost 3 bases, J lost 9 bases, and 2 bases stayed unmatched. This CDR3 region has 15 residues. Germline CDR1 reads SNHLY; CDR2 reads FYNNEI.

V gene TRBV6-1 combines with J gene TRBJ2-1, with a weak D call TRBD2 (5 bases). This CDR3 has 16 residues. CDR1 is MNHNS and CDR2 is SASEGT in the germline V gene. Trimming removed 3 bases at V and 0 bases at J, with 12 bases between. CDR3: CASSDRAGSSYNEQFF. CDR3 DNA: TGTGCCAGCAGTGACCGCGCGGGTAGCTCCTACAATGAGCAGTTCTTC.

This clone was observed a single time. CDR3 sequence reads: CASSLAPRWTRISQPQHF. CDR3 nucleotides: TGCGCCAGCAGCTTGGCACCTAGGTGGACTCGGATAAGTCAGCCCCAGCATTTT. The chain is built from TRBV5-1 and TRBJ1-5; D uncertain. CDR3 length: 18 amino acids. CDR1 and CDR2 from the germline V gene are SGHRS and YFSETQ. Deletions cut 0 bases from V and 6 bases from J, with 22 bases between.

This chain links TRBV5-6 with TRBJ2-3, with 8 bases fitting TRBD2. CDR1 and CDR2 from the germline V gene are SGHDT and YYEEEE. V shed 0 bases, J shed 4 bases, and the junction held 7 bases outside the gene matches. This CDR3 contains 16 residues. For the CDR3, the DNA is TGTGCCAGCAGCTTGGAGGTAGCGGGACGCGCAGATACGCAGTATTTT. It yields the protein CASSLEVAGRADTQYF.

The chain recombines TRBV6-1 with TRBJ2-2, with 12 bases identical to TRBD1. Trimming removed 7 bases from V and 6 bases from J; junction bases left unmatched: 6. The CDR3 is 15 amino acids. Germline loops: CDR1 MNHNS, CDR2 SASEGT. The CDR3 nucleotides are TGTGCCAGCACGGGACAGGGGGCAGGGGCCGGGGAGCTGTTTTTT. Translating it yields CASTGQGAGAGELFF.

V and J are TRBV4-2 and TRBJ2-3; 15 nucleotides agree with TRBD2. The germline V gene has CDR1 LGHNA and CDR2 YNFKEQ. The CDR3 length is 20 residues. The V gene end was trimmed by 0 bases and the J gene end by 8 bases; junction bases not matched to a gene: 15. The CDR3 here is CASSQDSLRTSGRAGGTQYF. As DNA, the CDR3 is TGTGCCAGCAGCCAAGACTCCTTAAGGACTAGCGGGAGGGCCGGTGGTACGCAGTATTTT.

The gene calls are TRBV14 and TRBJ1-2, with a weak D call TRBD1 (5 bases). Germline lookup yields CDR1 SGHDN and CDR2 FVKESK. V was trimmed by 4 bases and J by 4 bases, leaving 10 bases between them. The CDR3 is 13 residues long. The CDR3: CASSPDRVYGYTF. CDR3 in DNA: TGTGCCAGCAGCCCTGACAGAGTCTATGGCTACACCTTC.

The V and J genes are TRBV5-1 and TRBJ2-2, with a weak D call TRBD2 (6 bases). V lost 0 bases, J lost 8 bases, and 11 bases lay in between. CDR1 and CDR2 from the germline V gene are SGHRS and YFSETQ. The CDR3 runs 14 residues. The CDR3 region has the DNA TGCGCCAGCAGCTTGGACGGAGGGGAGGGGGAGCTGTTTTTT. This gives the protein CASSLDGGEGELFF.

The chain couples TRBV4-1 to TRBJ2-2, with TRBD2 identical over 13 bases. The CDR3 is 18 amino acids. The V gene's germline CDR1 is MGHRA and CDR2 YSYEKL. With 0 bases clipped from V and 5 bases from J, the junction kept 6 bases outside the gene matches. CDR3 in amino acids: CASSQDTSGRAWTGELFF. CDR3 DNA: TGCGCCAGCAGCCAAGATACTAGCGGGAGGGCCTGGACCGGGGAGCTGTTTTTT.